Listed below are T cell receptor beta chains from one sample, sequenced in a study of cytomegalovirus exposure and HLA in healthy donors. Sequenced by immunoSEQ multiplex PCR; TCRdb stores in-frame clones only, minus some. Of around 100,000 clones detected, around two thirds appear once; the ten largest clones hold around 4%. Material: PBMCs. Receptors originate from a man aged 30 to 45 in good health and CMV-seropositive. The CDR3 runs from the conserved cysteine through the conserved F or W. Fields, in order: V gene, J gene, D gene, clone size, CDR3 protein, CDR3 DNA. D genes are given only for firm matches. Clone size is stated in some rows and not others, as once, few, many or a class when expanded.

V gene: TRBV9
J gene: TRBJ2-2
D gene: TRBD2
clone size: few
CDR3 protein: CASSVTSGGTGELFF
CDR3 DNA: TGTGCCAGCAGCGTGACTAGCGGGGGGACCGGGGAGCTGTTTTTT

V gene: TRBV30
J gene: TRBJ1-1
D gene: TRBD1
clone size: few
CDR3 protein: CACGGGIQGAEAFF
CDR3 DNA: TGTGCCTGCGGGGGGGGGATCCAGGGGGCTGAAGCTTTCTTT

V gene: TRBV7-9
J gene: TRBJ1-2
D gene: NA
clone size: NA
CDR3 protein: CASIQTALNYGYTF
CDR3 DNA: TGTGCCAGCATCCAGACAGCCCTTAACTATGGCTACACCTTC

V gene: TRBV27
J gene: TRBJ2-1
D gene: TRBD2
clone size: NA
CDR3 protein: CASFPAPRTSGLNEQFF
CDR3 DNA: TGTGCCTCCTTCCCCGCGCCGAGGACTAGCGGCTTGAATGAGCAGTTCTTC

V gene: TRBV5-1
J gene: TRBJ2-1
D gene: TRBD1
clone size: few
CDR3 protein: CASTEYSGGTSNEQFF
CDR3 DNA: TGCGCCAGCACGGAATATTCAGGGGGAACGTCGAATGAGCAGTTCTTC

V gene: TRBV14
J gene: TRBJ2-7
D gene: NA
clone size: NA
CDR3 protein: CASSQIPSWTGGFYEQYF
CDR3 DNA: TGTGCCAGCAGCCAGATCCCCTCCTGGACAGGAGGGTTCTACGAGCAGTACTTC

V gene: TRBV6-5
J gene: TRBJ1-1
D gene: NA
clone size: NA
CDR3 protein: CASSYGGDGAEAFF
CDR3 DNA: TGTGCCAGCAGTTACGGAGGGGACGGCGCTGAAGCTTTCTTT

V gene: TRBV7-8
J gene: TRBJ2-4
D gene: NA
clone size: NA
CDR3 protein: CASSSEGLGNIQYF
CDR3 DNA: TGTGCCAGCAGCTCCGAGGGCCTGGGTAACATTCAGTACTTC

V gene: TRBV9
J gene: TRBJ1-3
D gene: NA
clone size: NA
CDR3 protein: CASSETAGHGPGNTIYF
CDR3 DNA: TGTGCCAGCAGCGAGACAGCCGGGCATGGCCCTGGAAACACCATATATTTT

V gene: TRBV27
J gene: TRBJ1-4
D gene: TRBD1
clone size: NA
CDR3 protein: CASSLQGANEKLFF
CDR3 DNA: TGTGCCAGCAGTTTACAGGGGGCAAATGAAAAACTGTTTTTT

V gene: TRBV13
J gene: TRBJ2-7
D gene: TRBD2
clone size: NA
CDR3 protein: CASSPGTSVHEQYF
CDR3 DNA: TGTGCCAGCAGCCCGGGGACTAGCGTCCACGAGCAGTACTTC

V gene: TRBV7-8
J gene: TRBJ2-5
D gene: TRBD1
clone size: NA
CDR3 protein: CASSSGQGETQYF
CDR3 DNA: TGTGCCAGCAGCTCCGGACAGGGGGAGACCCAGTACTTC

V gene: TRBV9
J gene: TRBJ1-1
D gene: NA
clone size: NA
CDR3 protein: CASSVVGEGNTEAFF
CDR3 DNA: TGTGCCAGCAGCGTAGTGGGGGAGGGGAACACTGAAGCTTTCTTT

V gene: TRBV6-1
J gene: TRBJ2-4
D gene: NA
clone size: NA
CDR3 protein: CASTQAPKNIQYF
CDR3 DNA: TGTGCCAGCACACAGGCTCCCAAAAACATTCAGTACTTC

V gene: TRBV5-1
J gene: TRBJ2-5
D gene: TRBD1
clone size: NA
CDR3 protein: CASSTQMSPTGAGTQYF
CDR3 DNA: TGCGCCAGCAGCACGCAAATGTCGCCGACAGGGGCGGGGACCCAGTACTTC

V gene: TRBV7-2
J gene: TRBJ2-7
D gene: NA
clone size: few
CDR3 protein: CASSLVTHYEQYF
CDR3 DNA: TGTGCCAGCAGCTTAGTTACACACTACGAGCAGTACTTC

V gene: TRBV18
J gene: TRBJ2-7
D gene: NA
clone size: NA
CDR3 protein: CASSPERALYEQYF
CDR3 DNA: TGTGCCAGCTCACCGGAGCGGGCGCTTTACGAGCAGTACTTC

V gene: TRBV11-1
J gene: TRBJ2-7
D gene: NA
clone size: NA
CDR3 protein: CASSSTSGTEQYF
CDR3 DNA: TGTGCCAGCAGCTCCACGTCCGGGACTGAACAGTACTTC

V gene: TRBV5-1
J gene: TRBJ2-1
D gene: TRBD2
clone size: NA
CDR3 protein: CASAELAGVPNEQFF
CDR3 DNA: TGCGCCAGCGCAGAGCTAGCGGGGGTACCAAATGAGCAGTTCTTC

V gene: TRBV11-2
J gene: TRBJ2-5
D gene: TRBD2
clone size: NA
CDR3 protein: CASSLGSGVGQETQYF
CDR3 DNA: TGTGCCAGCAGCTTAGGCAGCGGGGTAGGTCAAGAGACCCAGTACTTC

V gene: TRBV19
J gene: TRBJ2-5
D gene: NA
clone size: NA
CDR3 protein: CASSRSGTPEETQYF
CDR3 DNA: TGTGCCAGTAGTCGGTCCGGGACACCTGAAGAGACCCAGTACTTC

V gene: TRBV20-1
J gene: TRBJ1-2
D gene: TRBD1
clone size: NA
CDR3 protein: CSAAHRGGYTF
CDR3 DNA: TGCAGTGCTGCTCACAGGGGCGGCTACACCTTC

V gene: TRBV6-1
J gene: TRBJ2-3
D gene: TRBD2
clone size: few
CDR3 protein: CASSGTSGGADTQYF
CDR3 DNA: TGTGCCAGCAGTGGGACTAGCGGGGGGGCAGATACGCAGTATTTT

V gene: TRBV10-1
J gene: TRBJ1-2
D gene: TRBD1
clone size: once
CDR3 protein: CASSLDRGDYGYTF
CDR3 DNA: TGCGCCAGCAGTTTGGACAGGGGGGACTATGGCTACACCTTC

V gene: TRBV10-3
J gene: TRBJ2-5
D gene: NA
clone size: NA
CDR3 protein: CASRGRDTSQETQYF
CDR3 DNA: TGTGCCTCACGAGGGCGAGACACTTCCCAAGAGACCCAGTACTTC

V gene: TRBV7-9
J gene: TRBJ2-1
D gene: NA
clone size: few
CDR3 protein: CASSPRVGAESFF
CDR3 DNA: TGTGCCAGCAGCCCTCGGGTGGGGGCTGAGTCGTTCTTC

V gene: TRBV7-9
J gene: TRBJ1-1
D gene: NA
clone size: NA
CDR3 protein: CASSVGENTEAFF
CDR3 DNA: TGTGCCAGCAGCGTCGGAGAGAACACTGAAGCTTTCTTT

V gene: TRBV6-1
J gene: TRBJ1-2
D gene: NA
clone size: NA
CDR3 protein: CASSDKGVIYGYTF
CDR3 DNA: TGTGCCAGCAGTGACAAAGGGGTGATCTATGGCTACACCTTC

V gene: TRBV25-1
J gene: TRBJ1-5
D gene: NA
clone size: NA
CDR3 protein: CASSASGGAGQPQHF
CDR3 DNA: TGTGCCAGCAGTGCCTCGGGGGGGGCGGGTCAGCCCCAGCATTTT